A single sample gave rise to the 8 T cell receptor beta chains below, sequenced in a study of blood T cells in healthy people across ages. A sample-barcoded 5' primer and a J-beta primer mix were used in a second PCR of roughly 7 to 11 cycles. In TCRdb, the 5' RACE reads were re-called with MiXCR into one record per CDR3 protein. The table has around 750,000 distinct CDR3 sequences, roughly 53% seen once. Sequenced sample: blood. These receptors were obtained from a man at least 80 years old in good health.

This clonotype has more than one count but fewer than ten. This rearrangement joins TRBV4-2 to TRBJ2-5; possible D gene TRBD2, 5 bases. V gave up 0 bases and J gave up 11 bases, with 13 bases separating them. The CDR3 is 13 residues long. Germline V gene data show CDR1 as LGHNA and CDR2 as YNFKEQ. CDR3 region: CASSQEGEGEQYF. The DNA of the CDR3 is TGTGCCAGCAGCCAAGAGGGCGAGGGAGAGCAGTACTTC.

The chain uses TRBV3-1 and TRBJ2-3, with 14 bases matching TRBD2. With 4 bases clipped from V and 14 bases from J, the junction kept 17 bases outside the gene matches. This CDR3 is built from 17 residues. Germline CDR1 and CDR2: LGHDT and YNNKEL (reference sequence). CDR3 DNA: TGTGCCAGCAGCCGTTCGACTAGCGGGAGGGCGGGGGGATACGCGTATTTT. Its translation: CASSRSTSGRAGGYAYF.

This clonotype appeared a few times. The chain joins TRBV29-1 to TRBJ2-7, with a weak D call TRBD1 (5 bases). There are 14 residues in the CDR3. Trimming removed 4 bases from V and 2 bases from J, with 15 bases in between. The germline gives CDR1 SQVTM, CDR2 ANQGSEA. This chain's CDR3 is CSVVWGTTAYEQYF. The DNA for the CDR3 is TGCAGCGTTGTATGGGGCACGACAGCCTACGAGCAGTACTTC.

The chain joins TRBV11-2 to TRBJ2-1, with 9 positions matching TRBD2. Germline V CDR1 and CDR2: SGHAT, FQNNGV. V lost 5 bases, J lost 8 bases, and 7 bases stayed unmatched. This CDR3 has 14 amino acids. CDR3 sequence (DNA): TGTGCCAGCAGCCCAATAGCGGGAGTGCATGAGCAGTTCTTC. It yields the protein CASSPIAGVHEQFF.

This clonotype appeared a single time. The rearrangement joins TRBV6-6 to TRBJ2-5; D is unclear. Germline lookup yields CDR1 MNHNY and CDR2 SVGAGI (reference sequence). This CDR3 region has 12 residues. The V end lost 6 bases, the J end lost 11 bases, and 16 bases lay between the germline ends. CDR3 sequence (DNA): TGTGCCAGCAGCCGCATCTCCAATGAGCAGTACTTC. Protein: CASSRISNEQYF.

The CDR3 bases are TGTGCCAGCACTCTAGGGACAGGGGAACCCTACACCTTC. This codes for CASTLGTGEPYTF. This rearrangement joins TRBV12-3 or TRBV12-4 to TRBJ1-2, with TRBD1 matching 10 bases. Trimming removed 7 bases from V and 10 bases from J; junction bases left unmatched: 9. The CDR3 has 13 amino acids.

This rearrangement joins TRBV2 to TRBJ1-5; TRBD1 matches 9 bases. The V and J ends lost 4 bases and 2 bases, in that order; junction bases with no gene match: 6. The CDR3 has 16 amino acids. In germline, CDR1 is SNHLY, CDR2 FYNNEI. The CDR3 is CASSGDRAGGNQPQHF. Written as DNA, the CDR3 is TGTGCCAGCAGTGGGGACAGGGCGGGCGGCAATCAGCCCCAGCATTTT. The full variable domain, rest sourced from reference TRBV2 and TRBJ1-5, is EPEVTQTPSHQVTQMGQEVILRCVPISNHLYFYWYRQILGQKVEFLVSFYNNEISEKSEIFDDQFSVERPDGSNFTLKIRSTKLEDSAMYFCASSGDRAGGNQPQHFGDGTRLSIL.

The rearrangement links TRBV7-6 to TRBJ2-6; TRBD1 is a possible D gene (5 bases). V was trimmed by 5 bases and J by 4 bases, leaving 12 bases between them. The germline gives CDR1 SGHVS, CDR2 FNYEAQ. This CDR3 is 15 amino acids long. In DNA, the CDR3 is TGTGCCAGCAGCCAACAACAGGTCGGGGCCAACGTCCTGACTTTC. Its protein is CASSQQQVGANVLTF.